These T cell receptor beta chains were read from a single sample in a study of T cell responses to AZD1222 COVID-19 vaccine. Assay: immunoSEQ multiplex PCR; the TCRdb copy retains only in-frame clones and omits some. The repertoire has 130,000 or so clones, about nine tenths of them found once; the top ten carry approximately 7.9%. The sequencing used peripheral blood, collected on day 0 of AZD1222 vaccination. These receptors all stem from an adult in good health. Each CDR3 is given with its conserved first and last residue. The order of the fields is J gene, V gene, CDR3 protein.

J gene: TRBJ1-5; V gene: TRBV21-1; CDR3 protein: CASTGTGGLWRNQPQHF
J gene: TRBJ1-5; V gene: TRBV6-2/TRBV6-3; CDR3 protein: CASSYSPGAGQPQHF
J gene: TRBJ2-1; V gene: TRBV4-1; CDR3 protein: CASSQSTSGRAGHEQFF
J gene: TRBJ1-6; V gene: TRBV6-4; CDR3 protein: CASSETLENSPLHF
J gene: TRBJ1-5; V gene: TRBV15; CDR3 protein: CATSMGQGGGQPQHF
J gene: TRBJ1-6; V gene: TRBV5-1; CDR3 protein: CASSPDGTSLPPLHF
J gene: TRBJ1-6; V gene: TRBV6-5; CDR3 protein: CASSYQDRANSPLHF
J gene: TRBJ2-7; V gene: TRBV29-1; CDR3 protein: CSVDEGDGQYF
J gene: TRBJ2-7; V gene: TRBV19; CDR3 protein: CASSITTGAGSYEQYF
J gene: TRBJ1-4; V gene: TRBV5-6; CDR3 protein: CASSITGDSHYTLFF
J gene: TRBJ2-5; V gene: TRBV7-6; CDR3 protein: CASSVRQGAKETQYF
J gene: TRBJ2-1; V gene: TRBV29-1; CDR3 protein: CSVGGGASYNEQFF
J gene: TRBJ2-3; V gene: TRBV19; CDR3 protein: CASSRSGQGTGDTQYF
J gene: TRBJ1-5; V gene: TRBV6-4; CDR3 protein: CASHRPGGSVNQPQHF
J gene: TRBJ2-3; V gene: TRBV5-1; CDR3 protein: CASTRKGGTPGQGAGDTQYF
J gene: TRBJ1-5; V gene: TRBV7-2; CDR3 protein: CASSLGGRPQHF
J gene: TRBJ1-5; V gene: TRBV2; CDR3 protein: CASSDADSNQPQHF
J gene: TRBJ2-7; V gene: TRBV19; CDR3 protein: CASSLTHSLNHEQYF
J gene: TRBJ1-2; V gene: TRBV6-5; CDR3 protein: CASSYSNRGFYGYTF
J gene: TRBJ2-2; V gene: TRBV19; CDR3 protein: CATPSEANTGELFF
J gene: TRBJ1-5; V gene: TRBV30; CDR3 protein: CAWSGTVDQPQHF
J gene: TRBJ1-2; V gene: TRBV29-1; CDR3 protein: CSVASVRDSYGYTF